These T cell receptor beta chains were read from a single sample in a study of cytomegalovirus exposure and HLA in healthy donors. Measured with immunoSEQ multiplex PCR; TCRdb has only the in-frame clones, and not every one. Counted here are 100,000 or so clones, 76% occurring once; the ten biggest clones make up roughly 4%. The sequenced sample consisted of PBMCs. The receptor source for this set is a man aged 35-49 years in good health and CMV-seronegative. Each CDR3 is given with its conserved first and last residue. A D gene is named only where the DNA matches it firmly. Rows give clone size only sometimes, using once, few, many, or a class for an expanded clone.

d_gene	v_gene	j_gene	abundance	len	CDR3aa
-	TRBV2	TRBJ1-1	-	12	CASTKQNTEAFF
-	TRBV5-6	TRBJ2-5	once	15	CASSTSGGLRETQYF
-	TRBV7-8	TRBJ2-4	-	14	CASSQGVTKNIQYF
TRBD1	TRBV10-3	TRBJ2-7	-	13	CATARDREYEQYF
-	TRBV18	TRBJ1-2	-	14	CASSPLPENYGYTF
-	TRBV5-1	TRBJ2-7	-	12	CARTTGYYEQYF
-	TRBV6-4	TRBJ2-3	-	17	CASSDSAGASVGDTQYF
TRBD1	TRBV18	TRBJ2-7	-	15	CASSQRDSLGYEQYF
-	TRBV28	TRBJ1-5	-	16	CASSLWGGGGNQPQHF
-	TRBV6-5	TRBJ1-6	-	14	CASSLDGQGTPLHF
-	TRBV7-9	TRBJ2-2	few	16	CASSSRGGVHTGELFF
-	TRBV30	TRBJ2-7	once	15	CAWSTIGARSYEQYF
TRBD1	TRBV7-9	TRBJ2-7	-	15	CSSSPGQGKTYEQYF
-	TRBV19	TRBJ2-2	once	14	CASSMKPGTGELFF
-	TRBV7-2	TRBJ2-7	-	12	CASSLTGYEQYF
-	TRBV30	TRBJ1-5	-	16	CAWSSGVDWSNQPQHF
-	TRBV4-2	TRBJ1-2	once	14	CASSPDTLGGGYTF
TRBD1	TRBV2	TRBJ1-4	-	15	CASSFRRDRGEKLFF
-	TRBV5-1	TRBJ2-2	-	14	CASRPGIGSGELFF
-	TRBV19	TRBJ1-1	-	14	CASTPYREGTEAFF
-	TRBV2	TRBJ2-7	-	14	CASSVHPRGWEQYF
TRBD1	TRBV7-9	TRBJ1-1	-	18	CSSSLGFGAGGKNTEAFF
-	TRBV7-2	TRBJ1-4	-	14	CASSLSSYNEKLFF
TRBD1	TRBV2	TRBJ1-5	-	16	CASRSTGTGLNQPQHF
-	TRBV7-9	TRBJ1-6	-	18	CSSSSYTGRSSYNSPLHF
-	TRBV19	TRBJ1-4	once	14	CASGLQGTNEKLFF
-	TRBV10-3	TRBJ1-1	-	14	CAISERGKNTEAFF
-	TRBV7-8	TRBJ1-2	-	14	CASSLDPGKGGYTF
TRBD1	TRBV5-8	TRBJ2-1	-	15	CASSKTNRGVGEQFF
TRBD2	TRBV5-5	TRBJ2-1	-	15	CASSLGGRGYNEQFF
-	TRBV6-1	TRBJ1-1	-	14	CASSVGTLNTEAFF
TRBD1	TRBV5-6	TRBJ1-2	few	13	CASNRGRAYGYTF
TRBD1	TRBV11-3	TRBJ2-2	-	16	CASSFLQGAGTGELFF
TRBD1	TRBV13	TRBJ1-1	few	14	CASSLDRVRIEAFF
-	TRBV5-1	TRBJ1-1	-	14	CASSLQGLGTEAFF
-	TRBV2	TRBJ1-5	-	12	CASAGDNQPQHF
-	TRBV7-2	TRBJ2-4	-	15	CASSLTSLAKNIQYF
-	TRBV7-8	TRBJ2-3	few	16	CASSLTGLSSTDTQYF
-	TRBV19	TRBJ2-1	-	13	CASSREKSNEQFF
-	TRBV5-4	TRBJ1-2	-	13	CASSLGDIYGYTF
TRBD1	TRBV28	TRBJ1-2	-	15	CASNDRGAPFYGYTF
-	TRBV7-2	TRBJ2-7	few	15	CASSSFQGGNYEQYF
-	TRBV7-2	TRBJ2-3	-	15	CASSPNGLSTDTQYF
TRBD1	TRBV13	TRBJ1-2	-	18	CASSLGQQGAVRDYGYTF
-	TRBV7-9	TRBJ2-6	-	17	CASSSSTELSGANVLTF
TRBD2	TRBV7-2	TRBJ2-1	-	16	CASSLVVSGGYNEQFF
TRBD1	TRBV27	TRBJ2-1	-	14	CASQFGTAYNEQFF
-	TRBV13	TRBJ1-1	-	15	CASSPPSNMNTEAFF
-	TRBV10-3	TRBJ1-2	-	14	CAIRGGDANYGYTF
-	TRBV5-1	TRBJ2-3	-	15	CASSFYRASTDTQYF
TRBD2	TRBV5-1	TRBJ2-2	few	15	CASSDTSGGVGELFF
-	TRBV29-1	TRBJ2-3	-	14	CSGDGGPNTDTQYF
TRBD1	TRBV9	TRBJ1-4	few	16	CASSGGQVAGGEKLFF
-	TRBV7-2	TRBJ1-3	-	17	CASSSQNRAYSGNTIYF
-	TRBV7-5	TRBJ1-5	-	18	CVRSLVGQGGPSNQPQHF